This entry features one TCR beta chain sequence. Seattle patients were enrolled while actively infected and followed longitudinally. CDR1 and CDR2 from the germline V gene are SGHRS and YFSETQ. This CDR3 is built from 13 residues. Trimming shortened V by 0 bases and J by 1 base, and 4 bases separated the two germline ends. The data were obtained in a study of blood T cell repertoires in COVID-19. Across the study: Acute and convalescent COVID-19 samples came from the United States, Italy and Spain. The analysed material was cDNA or gDNA that came from T cells, B-cell-depleted T cells, or PBMCs.

Methods used by the authors: Nucleated cell counts were estimated from reference gene primer amplification. Data came from immunoSEQ multiplex PCR; TCRdb stores just in-frame clones and leaves some out. Clone size and V and J calls were adopted from that table, with D and trimming inferred from the DNA. Of 400,000 or so clones in the sample, about 91% were seen once. Sequencing used peripheral blood. The receptor was derived from a middle-aged woman with COVID-19, enrolled during active disease. The chain has TRBV5-1 and TRBJ1-2; D uncertain. CDR3 DNA: TGCGCCAGCAGCTTGGAGAGTAACTATGGCTACACCTTC. Translation: CASSLESNYGYTF.